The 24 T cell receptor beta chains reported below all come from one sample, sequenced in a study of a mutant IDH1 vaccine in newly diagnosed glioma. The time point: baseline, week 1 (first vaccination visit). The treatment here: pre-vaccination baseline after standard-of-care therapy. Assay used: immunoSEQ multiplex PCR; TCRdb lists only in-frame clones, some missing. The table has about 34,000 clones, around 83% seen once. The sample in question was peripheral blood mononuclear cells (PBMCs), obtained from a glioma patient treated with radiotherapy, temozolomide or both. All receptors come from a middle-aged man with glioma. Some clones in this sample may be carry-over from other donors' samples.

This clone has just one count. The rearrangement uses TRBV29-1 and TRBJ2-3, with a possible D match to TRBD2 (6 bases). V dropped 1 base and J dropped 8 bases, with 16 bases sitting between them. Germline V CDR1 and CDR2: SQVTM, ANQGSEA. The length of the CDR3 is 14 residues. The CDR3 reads CSVEVATALATQYF. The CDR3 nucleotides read TGCAGCGTTGAAGTAGCGACAGCACTAGCTACGCAGTATTTT.

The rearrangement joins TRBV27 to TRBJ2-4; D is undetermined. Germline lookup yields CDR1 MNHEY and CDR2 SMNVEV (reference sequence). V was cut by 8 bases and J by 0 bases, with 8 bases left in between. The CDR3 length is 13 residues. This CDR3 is CASGELAKNIQYF. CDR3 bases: TGTGCCAGCGGCGAACTAGCCAAAAACATTCAGTACTTC.

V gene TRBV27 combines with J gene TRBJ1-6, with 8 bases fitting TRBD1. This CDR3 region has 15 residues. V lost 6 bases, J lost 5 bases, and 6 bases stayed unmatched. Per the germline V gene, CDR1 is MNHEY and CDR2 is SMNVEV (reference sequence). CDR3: CASSFTGGHNSPLHF. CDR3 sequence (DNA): TGTGCCAGCAGCTTCACAGGGGGGCATAATTCACCCCTCCACTTT.

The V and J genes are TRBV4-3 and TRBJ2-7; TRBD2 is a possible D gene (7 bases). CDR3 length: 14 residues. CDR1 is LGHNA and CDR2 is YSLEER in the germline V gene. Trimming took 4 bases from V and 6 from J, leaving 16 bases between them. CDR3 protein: CASSLIAGAVEQYF. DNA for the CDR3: TGCGCCAGCAGCCTGATTGCGGGGGCGGTCGAGCAGTACTTC.

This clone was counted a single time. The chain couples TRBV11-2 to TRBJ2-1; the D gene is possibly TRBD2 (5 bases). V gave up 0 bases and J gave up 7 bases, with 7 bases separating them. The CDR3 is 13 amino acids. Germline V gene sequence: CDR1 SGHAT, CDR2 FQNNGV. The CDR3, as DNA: TGTGCCAGCAGCTTAGATCTAGCAAATGAGCAGTTCTTC. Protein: CASSLDLANEQFF.

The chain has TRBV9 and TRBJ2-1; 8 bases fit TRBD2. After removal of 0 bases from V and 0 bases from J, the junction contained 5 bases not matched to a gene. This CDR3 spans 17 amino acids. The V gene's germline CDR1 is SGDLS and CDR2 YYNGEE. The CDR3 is CASSVGLAGPSYNEQFF. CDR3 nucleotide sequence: TGTGCCAGCAGCGTAGGTCTAGCGGGCCCCTCCTACAATGAGCAGTTCTTC.

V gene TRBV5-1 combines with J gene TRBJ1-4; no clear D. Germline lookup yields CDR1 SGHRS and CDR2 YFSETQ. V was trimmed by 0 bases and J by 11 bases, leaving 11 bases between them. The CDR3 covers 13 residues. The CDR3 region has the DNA TGCGCCAGCAGCTTGGGACCTCCGGGGAAACTGTTTTTT. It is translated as CASSLGPPGKLFF.

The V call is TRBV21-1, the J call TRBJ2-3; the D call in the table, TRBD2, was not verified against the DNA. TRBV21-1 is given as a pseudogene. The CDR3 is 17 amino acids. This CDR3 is CASSNWLRGEGTDTQYF. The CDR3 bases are TGTGCCAGCAGCAACTGGCTCCGGGGGGAGGGTACAGATACGCAGTATTTT.

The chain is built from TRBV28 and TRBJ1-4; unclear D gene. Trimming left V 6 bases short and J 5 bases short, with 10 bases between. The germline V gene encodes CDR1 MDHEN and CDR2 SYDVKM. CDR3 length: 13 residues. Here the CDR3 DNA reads TGTGCCAGCAGAAACGCACCCAATGAAAAACTGTTTTTT. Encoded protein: CASRNAPNEKLFF.

The CDR3, as DNA: TGCGCCAGCAGCCAAGATAGCGCGAGCTCCTACGAGCAGTACTTC. This sequence encodes CASSQDSASSYEQYF. The chain employs TRBV5-1 and TRBJ2-7, with D possibly being TRBD2 (5 bases). The CDR3 has 15 amino acids. Trimming took off 4 bases at V and 0 bases at J, with 14 bases between the two ends. Germline CDR1 SGHRS, CDR2 YFSETQ. Full variable domain (remainder filled in from reference TRBV5-1 and TRBJ2-7): KAGVTQTPRYLIKTRGQQVTLSCSPISGHRSVSWYQQTPGQGLQFLFEYFSETQRNKGNFPGRFSGRQFSNSRSEMNVSTLELGDSALYLCASSQDSASSYEQYFGPGTRLTVT.

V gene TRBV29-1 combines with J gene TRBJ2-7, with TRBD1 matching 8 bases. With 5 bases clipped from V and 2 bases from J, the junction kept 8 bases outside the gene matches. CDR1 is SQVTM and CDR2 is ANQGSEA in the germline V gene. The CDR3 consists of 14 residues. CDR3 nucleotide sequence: TGCAGCGTTCTAGGCAGGGGGCGCACCTACGAGCAGTACTTC. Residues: CSVLGRGRTYEQYF.

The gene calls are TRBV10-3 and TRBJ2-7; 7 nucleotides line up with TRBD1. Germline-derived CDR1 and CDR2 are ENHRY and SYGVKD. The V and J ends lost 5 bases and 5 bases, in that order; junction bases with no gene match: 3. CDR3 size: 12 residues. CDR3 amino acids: CAISSGTDEQYF. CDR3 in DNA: TGTGCCATCAGTTCCGGGACAGACGAGCAGTACTTC.

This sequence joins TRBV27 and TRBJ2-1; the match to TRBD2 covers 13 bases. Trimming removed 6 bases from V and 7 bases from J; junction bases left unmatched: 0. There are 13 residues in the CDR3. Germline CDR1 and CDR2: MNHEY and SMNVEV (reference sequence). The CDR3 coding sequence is TGTGCCAGCAGGGGACTAGCGGGAAATGAGCAGTTCTTC. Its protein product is CASRGLAGNEQFF.

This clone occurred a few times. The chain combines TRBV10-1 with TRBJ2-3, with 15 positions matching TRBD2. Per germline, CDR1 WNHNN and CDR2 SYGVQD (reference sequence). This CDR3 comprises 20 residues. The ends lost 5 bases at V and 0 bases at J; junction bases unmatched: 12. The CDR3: CASSLIRTSGRASSTDTQYF. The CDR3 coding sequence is TGCGCCAGCAGTCTAATTCGGACTAGCGGGAGGGCCAGTAGCACAGATACGCAGTATTTT.

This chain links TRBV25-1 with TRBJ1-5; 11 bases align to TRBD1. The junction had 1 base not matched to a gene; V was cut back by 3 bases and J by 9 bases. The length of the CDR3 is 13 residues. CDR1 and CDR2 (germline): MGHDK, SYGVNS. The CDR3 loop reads CASSEGQGGPQHF. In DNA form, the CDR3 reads TGTGCCAGCAGTGAGGGACAGGGGGGGCCCCAGCATTTT.

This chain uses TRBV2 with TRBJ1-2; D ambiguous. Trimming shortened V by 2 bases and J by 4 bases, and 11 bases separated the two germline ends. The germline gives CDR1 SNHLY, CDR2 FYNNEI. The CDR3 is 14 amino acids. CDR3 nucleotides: TGTGCCAGCAGTGAATCTGTCACAGCCTATGGCTACACCTTC. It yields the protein CASSESVTAYGYTF. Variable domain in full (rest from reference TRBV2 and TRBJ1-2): EPEVTQTPSHQVTQMGQEVILRCVPISNHLYFYWYRQILGQKVEFLVSFYNNEISEKSEIFDDQFSVERPDGSNFTLKIRSTKLEDSAMYFCASSESVTAYGYTFGSGTRLTVV.

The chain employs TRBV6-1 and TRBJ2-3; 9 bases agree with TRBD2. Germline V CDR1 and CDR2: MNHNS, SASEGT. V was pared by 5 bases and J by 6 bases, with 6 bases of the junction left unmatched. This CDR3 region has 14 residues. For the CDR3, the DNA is TGTGCCAGCAGTAGGGGACTAGCATCCGATACGCAGTATTTT. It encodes CASSRGLASDTQYF.

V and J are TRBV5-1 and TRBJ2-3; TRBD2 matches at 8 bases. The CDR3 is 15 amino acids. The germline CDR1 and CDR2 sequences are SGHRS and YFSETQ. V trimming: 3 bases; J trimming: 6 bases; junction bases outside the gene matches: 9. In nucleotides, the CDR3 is TGCGCCAGCAGCTGGAGCGGGAGTACAGGGGATACGCAGTATTTT. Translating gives CASSWSGSTGDTQYF.

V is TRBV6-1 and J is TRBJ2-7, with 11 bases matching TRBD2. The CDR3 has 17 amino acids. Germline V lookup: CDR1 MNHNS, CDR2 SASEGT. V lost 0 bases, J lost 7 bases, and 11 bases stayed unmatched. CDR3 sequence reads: CASSEAPSLAGVGEQYF. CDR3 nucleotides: TGTGCCAGCAGTGAAGCCCCTTCACTAGCGGGAGTTGGTGAGCAGTACTTC.

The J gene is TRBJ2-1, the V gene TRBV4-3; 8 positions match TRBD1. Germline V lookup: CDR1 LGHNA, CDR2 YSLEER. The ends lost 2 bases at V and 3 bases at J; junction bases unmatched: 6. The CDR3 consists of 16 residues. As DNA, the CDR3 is TGCGCCAGCAGCCAAACGACAGGGGCGGTCTACAATGAGCAGTTCTTC. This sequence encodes CASSQTTGAVYNEQFF.

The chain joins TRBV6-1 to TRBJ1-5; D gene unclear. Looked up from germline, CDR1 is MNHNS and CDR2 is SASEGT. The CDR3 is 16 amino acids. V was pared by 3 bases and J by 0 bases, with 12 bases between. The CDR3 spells CASSEDGVYSNQPQHF. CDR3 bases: TGTGCCAGCAGTGAGGACGGAGTTTATAGCAATCAGCCCCAGCATTTT.

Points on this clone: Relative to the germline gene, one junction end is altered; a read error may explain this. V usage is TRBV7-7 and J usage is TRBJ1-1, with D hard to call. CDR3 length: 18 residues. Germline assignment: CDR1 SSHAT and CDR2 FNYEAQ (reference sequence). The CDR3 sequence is CASSQSLRRGLVNTEAFF. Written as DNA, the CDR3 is TGTGCTAGCAGCCAGTCCCTAAGGCGGGGTTTGGTGAACACTGAAGCTTTCTTT.

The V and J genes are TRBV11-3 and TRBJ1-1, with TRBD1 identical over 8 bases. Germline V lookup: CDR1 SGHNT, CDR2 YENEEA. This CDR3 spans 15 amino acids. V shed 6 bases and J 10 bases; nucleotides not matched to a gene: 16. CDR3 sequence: CASSLREGQGARAFF. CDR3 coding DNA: TGTGCCAGCAGTCTTAGAGAGGGGCAGGGGGCACGAGCTTTCTTT. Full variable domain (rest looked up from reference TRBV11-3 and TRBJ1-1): EAGVVQSPRYKIIEKKQPVAFWCNPISGHNTLYWYLQNLGQGPELLIRYENEEAVDDSQLPKDRFSAERLKGVDSTLKIQPAELGDSAVYLCASSLREGQGARAFFGQGTRLTVV.

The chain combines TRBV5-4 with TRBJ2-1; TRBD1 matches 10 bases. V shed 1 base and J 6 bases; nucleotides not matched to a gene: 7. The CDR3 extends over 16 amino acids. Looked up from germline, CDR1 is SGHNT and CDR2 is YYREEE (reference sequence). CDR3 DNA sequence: TGTGCCAGCAGCTTGACGCCGGACAGGGGGGGCAATGAGCAGTTCTTC. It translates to CASSLTPDRGGNEQFF.